The 28 T cell receptor beta chains below were found in one sample sequenced in a study of shared clonotypes between healthy human individuals. Repertoires were generated with immunoSEQ multiplex PCR, while TCRdb's copy carries only in-frame clones and drops some. The sample lists 2.3 million or so clones; 85% to 95% were seen once. The sample taken for sequencing was naive CD4+ T cells from PBMCs. The sample's subset: CD45RA+ positively selected. The receptors shown here come from a man younger than 30 in good health. Some clones in this sample may be carry-over from other donors' samples.

V gene TRBV5-8 combines with J gene TRBJ2-7; 11 bases line up with TRBD2. The V and J ends lost 3 bases and 0 bases, in that order; junction bases with no gene match: 11. Germline-derived CDR1 and CDR2 are SGHTS and YDEGEE. The CDR3 length is 18 residues. The CDR3: CASSSGTSGIPSSYEQYF. The DNA of the CDR3 is TGTGCCAGCAGCTCAGGGACTAGCGGCATCCCAAGCTCCTACGAGCAGTACTTC.

Remarks on this clone: Other DNA sequences in this sample translate to the same CDR3. This chain links TRBV5-1 with TRBJ2-7; 8 bases fit TRBD1. Trimming took 4 bases from V and 4 from J; bases not matched to a gene: 7. The CDR3 has 14 residues. CDR1 and CDR2 from the germline V gene are SGHRS and YFSETQ. The DNA for the CDR3 is TGCGCCAGCAGCCTTACAGGGGGTGGATACGAGCAGTACTTC. It translates to CASSLTGGGYEQYF.

The chain uses TRBV6-1 and TRBJ2-2; D gene ambiguous. Between the trimmed V and J ends, which lost 0 bases and 3 bases, there was a span of 5 bases. CDR3 length equals 14 residues. Germline CDR1 and CDR2: MNHNS and SASEGT. The CDR3: CASSEATYTGELFF. The CDR3 nucleotides read TGTGCCAGCAGTGAAGCGACCTACACCGGGGAGCTGTTTTTT.

The chain combines TRBV4-1 with TRBJ1-1, with D unresolved. Germline CDR1 reads MGHRA; CDR2 reads YSYEKL. The ends were cut back, 2 bases at V and 0 bases at J, with 7 bases in the middle. This CDR3 has 14 residues. The DNA for the CDR3 is TGCGCCAGCAGCCAAAGGCAGGTGAACACTGAAGCTTTCTTT. It specifies CASSQRQVNTEAFF.

This clone appeared a single time. In the same sample, other DNA sequences code for this CDR3. The J gene is TRBJ1-1, the V gene TRBV28, with D maybe TRBD1 (5 bases). V was clipped by 2 bases and J by 5 bases, with 9 bases between them. Germline values: CDR1 MDHEN, CDR2 SYDVKM. CDR3 length: 13 amino acids. The CDR3 DNA reads as TGTGCCAGCAGTTTAAGAGGGGAGACTGAAGCTTTCTTT. The encoded protein is CASSLRGETEAFF. Full variable domain (missing parts from reference TRBV28 and TRBJ1-1): DVKVTQSSRYLVKRTGEKVFLECVQDMDHENMFWYRQDPGLGLRLIYFSYDVKMKEKGDIPEGYSVSREKKERFSLILESASTNQTSMYLCASSLRGETEAFFGQGTRLTVV.

With regard to this clone: Other nucleotide sequences from this sample produce the same CDR3. This sequence joins TRBV5-4 and TRBJ2-2; D is uncertain. V lost 0 bases and J 4 bases, leaving 4 bases between the germline ends. Per the germline V gene, CDR1 is SGHNT and CDR2 is YYREEE (reference sequence). The CDR3 has 13 residues. Here the CDR3 reads CASSLVGTGELFF. As DNA, the CDR3 is TGTGCCAGCAGCTTGGTGGGCACCGGGGAGCTGTTTTTT. Looking up the rest from reference TRBV5-4 and TRBJ2-2 gives the full variable domain: ETGVTQSPTHLIKTRGQQVTLRCSSQSGHNTVSWYQQALGQGPQFIFQYYREEENGRGNFPPRFSGLQFPNYSSELNVNALELDDSALYLCASSLVGTGELFFGEGSRLTVL.

This clone was found once. The chain recombines TRBV28 with TRBJ2-7, with 11 bases matching TRBD1. V lost 3 bases to trimming and J lost 5 bases; unmatched junction nucleotides: 9. The CDR3 is made up of 16 amino acids. The germline V gene encodes CDR1 MDHEN and CDR2 SYDVKM. The CDR3 nucleotides are TGTGCCAGCAGTTTGGGCGGGACAGGGGGAAAAGACGAGCAGTACTTC. Amino acids: CASSLGGTGGKDEQYF.

This chain links TRBV19 with TRBJ1-2; tentative D call: TRBD1 (5 bases). In germline, CDR1 is LNHDA, CDR2 SQIVND (reference sequence). This CDR3 region has 14 residues. V gave up 5 bases and J gave up 0 bases, with 10 bases separating them. CDR3 DNA: TGTGCCAGTAGTGGCCAGACAGCTAACTATGGCTACACCTTC. Its translation: CASSGQTANYGYTF.

Only a few counts were recorded for this clone. This chain connects TRBV19 to TRBJ1-5; D might be TRBD1 (5 bases). V was cut by 6 bases and J by 3 bases, with 12 bases left in between. Looked up from germline, CDR1 is LNHDA and CDR2 is SQIVND (reference sequence). This CDR3 spans 14 amino acids. CDR3: CASSFRQNNQPQHF. The CDR3 coding sequence is TGTGCCAGTAGCTTCAGACAGAACAATCAGCCCCAGCATTTT.

The chain carries TRBV5-1 and TRBJ2-5; D may be TRBD2 (6 bases). V gave up 1 base and J gave up 5 bases, with 15 bases separating them. Germline CDR1 and CDR2: SGHRS and YFSETQ. CDR3 size: 15 residues. The CDR3 nucleotides read TGCGCCAGCAGCTTGCCCGGGGGAGCGTTGGAGACCCAGTACTTC. Translated: CASSLPGGALETQYF.

With regard to this clone: Other nucleotide sequences from this sample produce the same CDR3. The V gene is TRBV11-3, the J gene TRBJ2-2; 9 bases match TRBD2. Germline CDR1 and CDR2: SGHNT and YENEEA. V gave up 4 bases and J gave up 5 bases; unmatched junction bases: 5. This CDR3 region has 15 residues. CDR3 residues: CASSYSGSGTGELFF. The CDR3 DNA is TGTGCCAGCAGCTATAGCGGGAGTGGGACCGGGGAGCTGTTTTTT.

The rearrangement uses TRBV7-8 and TRBJ1-1; D is undetermined. Germline values: CDR1 SGHVS, CDR2 FQNEAQ. The CDR3 length is 14 residues. V shed 2 bases and J shed 6 bases, with 13 bases lying between them. The CDR3 spells CASSLFLLGAEAFF. CDR3 DNA: TGTGCCAGCAGCTTATTTTTGTTAGGAGCTGAAGCTTTCTTT.

The chain joins TRBV28 to TRBJ2-7; 7 nucleotides line up with TRBD1. Trimming removed 4 bases from V and 2 bases from J; junction bases left unmatched: 17. This CDR3 region has 18 residues. CDR1 and CDR2 (germline): MDHEN, SYDVKM. In DNA, the CDR3 is TGTGCCAGCAGTTCCGCGCTGACCATGGGACAGAGGACCTACGAGCAGTACTTC. Encoded protein: CASSSALTMGQRTYEQYF. The complete variable domain, with remaining parts taken from reference TRBV28 and TRBJ2-7, reads DVKVTQSSRYLVKRTGEKVFLECVQDMDHENMFWYRQDPGLGLRLIYFSYDVKMKEKGDIPEGYSVSREKKERFSLILESASTNQTSMYLCASSSALTMGQRTYEQYFGPGTRLTVT.

The V and J genes are TRBV28 and TRBJ1-2; D may be TRBD1 (6 bases). V was trimmed by 10 bases and J by 7 bases, leaving 28 bases between them. This CDR3 has 16 residues. The germline V gene has CDR1 MDHEN and CDR2 SYDVKM. CDR3 DNA: TGTGCCACCCAGCGAAGGGGGGCCCTGTTGATGAGTGGCTACACCTTC. It encodes CATQRRGALLMSGYTF.

The J gene is TRBJ2-7, the V gene TRBV28; the D gene could be TRBD1 or TRBD2 (5 bases each). The CDR3 runs 18 residues. The V gene lost 4 bases and the J gene lost 5 bases, with 27 bases spanning the gap. Germline CDR1 reads MDHEN; CDR2 reads SYDVKM. The CDR3 region has the DNA TGTGCCAGCAGTTCGACAATCGGGACCCGCCCAGGACTGCACGAGCAGTACTTC. Translation: CASSSTIGTRPGLHEQYF.

This rearrangement joins TRBV10-3 to TRBJ1-2; D might be TRBD1 (5 bases). V shed 6 bases and J shed 6 bases, with 17 bases lying between them. This CDR3 is 14 amino acids long. From germline, CDR1 is ENHRY and CDR2 SYGVKD. CDR3 loop: CAISTRLARDGYTF. CDR3 nucleotide sequence: TGTGCCATCAGCACACGACTAGCCAGGGATGGCTACACCTTC.

The chain links TRBV7-2 to TRBJ2-7; 8 bases align to TRBD2. The ends lost 2 bases at V and 4 bases at J; junction bases unmatched: 7. CDR1 is SGHTA, CDR2 FQGNSA, per germline. This CDR3 has 15 residues. The CDR3 DNA reads as TGTGCCAGCAGCTTACCGGCGGGAGGAGGGTACGAGCAGTACTTC. Amino acids: CASSLPAGGGYEQYF.

The genes are TRBV2 and TRBJ2-5; D is undetermined. CDR1 and CDR2 from the germline V gene are SNHLY and FYNNEI. Trimming removed 5 bases from V and 1 base from J, with 11 bases in between. CDR3 length: 14 residues. The CDR3 loop reads CASSPLTGQETQYF. The CDR3 bases are TGTGCCAGCAGTCCCCTTACCGGCCAAGAGACCCAGTACTTC.

In nucleotides, the CDR3 is TGTGCCAGTAGTATATTCAGGGTACAACCCGGGGAGCTGTTTTTT. Residues: CASSIFRVQPGELFF. The chain employs TRBV19 and TRBJ2-2, with TRBD1 as a possible D gene (5 bases). The germline V gene encodes CDR1 LNHDA and CDR2 SQIVND (reference sequence). The CDR3 has 15 residues. V was cut by 2 bases and J by 6 bases, with 13 bases left in between.

This clone occurred a few times. V gene TRBV15 combines with J gene TRBJ1-5; possibly TRBD1 for D (5 bases). Germline V lookup: CDR1 LNHNV, CDR2 YYDKDF (reference sequence). This CDR3 is built from 15 residues. V was clipped by 5 bases and J by 6 bases, with 17 bases between them. The CDR3 region is CATSAGTAESQPQHF. CDR3 nucleotide sequence: TGTGCCACCAGCGCGGGGACCGCGGAGAGTCAGCCCCAGCATTTT.

The chain recombines TRBV9 with TRBJ1-1; a weak D match, TRBD1 (6 bases). The V end was cut by 4 bases, the J end by 1 base, with 11 bases between. CDR1 SGDLS and CDR2 YYNGEE come from the germline V gene. CDR3 length: 14 amino acids. The CDR3 region is CASSRGGQNTEAFF. The CDR3 DNA is TGTGCCAGCAGCCGAGGGGGACAGAACACTGAAGCTTTCTTT.

The sample holds one count of this clone. V is TRBV6-1 and J is TRBJ2-1, with TRBD2 matching over 8 bases. The length of the CDR3 is 17 residues. V gave up 2 bases and J gave up 7 bases; unmatched junction bases: 13. The germline gives CDR1 MNHNS, CDR2 SASEGT. The chain's CDR3 is CASSERTSWERWNEQFF. CDR3 nucleotides: TGTGCCAGCAGTGAAAGGACTAGCTGGGAGCGGTGGAATGAGCAGTTCTTC.

The V gene is TRBV28, the J gene TRBJ2-2; D ambiguous. CDR3 length: 14 residues. CDR1 is MDHEN and CDR2 is SYDVKM in the germline V gene. V was cut by 5 bases and J by 3 bases, with 10 bases left in between. CDR3 coding DNA: TGTGCCAGCAGTCCTGGTGGCGACACCGGGGAGCTGTTTTTT. Protein sequence: CASSPGGDTGELFF.

This clone was recorded once. The chain recombines TRBV6-5 with TRBJ1-5; D remains ambiguous. CDR1 is MNHEY, CDR2 SVGAGI, per germline. The CDR3 runs 15 residues. The V gene lost 0 bases and the J gene lost 2 bases, with 8 bases spanning the gap. Here the CDR3 reads CASSYSRSGNQPQHF. The CDR3 DNA follows: TGTGCCAGCAGTTACTCGAGGTCCGGCAATCAGCCCCAGCATTTT.

The V and J genes are TRBV5-4 and TRBJ2-5; D might be TRBD1 (5 bases). The V gene's germline CDR1 is SGHNT and CDR2 YYREEE (reference sequence). This CDR3 has 13 amino acids. Trimming stripped 3 bases from V and 3 bases from J, with 9 bases between. Here the CDR3 reads CASSYRSEETQYF. The CDR3 coding sequence is TGTGCCAGCAGCTACAGGTCAGAAGAGACCCAGTACTTC.

V gene TRBV28 combines with J gene TRBJ1-1; TRBD1 matches at 8 bases. With V trimmed by 6 bases and J by 5 bases, 8 bases remained unmatched. CDR1 and CDR2 (germline): MDHEN, SYDVKM. The CDR3 covers 14 residues. DNA of the CDR3: TGTGCCAGCAGACCTACAGGGGGAGATACTGAAGCTTTCTTT. Residues: CASRPTGGDTEAFF.

The genes are TRBV7-3 and TRBJ2-1; the D gene is possibly TRBD2 (6 bases). Germline V lookup: CDR1 SGHTA, CDR2 FQGTGA. Trimming took off 2 bases at V and 8 bases at J, with 16 bases between the two ends. The CDR3 extends over 15 amino acids. CDR3 in DNA: TGTGCCAGCAGCTTAGGCGGGGCCACCCCTGATGAGCAGTTCTTC. As protein: CASSLGGATPDEQFF.

This chain links TRBV15 with TRBJ2-3, with 7 bases matching TRBD2. The trim removed 0 bases at V and 4 bases at J, leaving 7 bases unmatched. Germline loops: CDR1 LNHNV, CDR2 YYDKDF (reference sequence). The CDR3 is 16 residues long. CDR3 loop: CATSRDYAGVADTQYF. The CDR3 nucleotides read TGTGCCACCAGCAGAGACTACGCGGGAGTGGCAGATACGCAGTATTTT.